This TCR beta chain originates from a study of neurological immune-mediated disorders. This clonotype was detected ten times or more. Losses at the gene ends were 6 bases for V and 4 bases for J; bases not matched to a gene: 10. Germline lookup yields CDR1 SGHTA and CDR2 FQGNSA. The CDR3 has 15 residues. One entry per CDR3 protein results from TCRdb running MiXCR on the 5' RACE reads. The sample lists 50,000 to 75,000 distinct CDR3 sequences; roughly an eighth were seen once. The V call is TRBV7-2, the J call TRBJ1-1; 8 positions match TRBD1. Sequencing was performed on PBMCs. This receptor was identified in a woman between 55 and 75 years old with HTLV-1-associated myelopathy (HAM/TSP). The CDR3 sequence is CASSLQGARGTEAFF. The CDR3 DNA follows: TGTGCCAGCAGTCTTCAGGGGGCGCGTGGCACTGAAGCTTTCTTT.